Listed below are T cell receptor beta chains from one sample, sequenced in a study of PD-L1 blockade in urothelial cancer. Sequencing used immunoSEQ multiplex PCR; TCRdb keeps in-frame clones, though not all of them. The sample holds about 84,000 clones; about 81% are singletons and the top ten take more than 9%. The sample here was PBMCs, taken around atezolizumab (anti-PD-L1) treatment. The receptors were gathered from a man aged 70 or older with urothelial cancer. CDR3s include the opening cysteine and the closing phenylalanine or tryptophan. The D gene is left open where the match is weak. Some rows mark clone size as missing; the rest say once, few, many or name a class of expanded clone.

d_call j_call clone_size v_call cdr3_nt cdr3_aa
- TRBJ2-2 - TRBV7-7 TGTGCTAGCAGCTTAGAAGTGGGGGCCGGCACCGGGGAGCTGTTTTTT CASSLEVGAGTGELFF
- TRBJ2-2 - TRBV5-1 TGCGCCAGCAGCCTGATGGGGGGAACCGGGGAGCTGTTTTTT CASSLMGGTGELFF
TRBD2 TRBJ2-5 - TRBV19 TGTGCCAGTAGCACCGGGACTAGCGGGATAGGGCAAGAGACCCAGTACTTC CASSTGTSGIGQETQYF
- TRBJ1-5 - TRBV19 TGTGCCAGTAGTCCAGACAGGAACAATCAGCCCCAGCATTTT CASSPDRNNQPQHF
TRBD2 TRBJ2-7 - TRBV5-8 TGTGCCAGCAGCCGGGGGGGGGTCGGCGAGCAGTACTTC CASSRGGVGEQYF
- TRBJ2-7 - TRBV21-1 TGTGCCAGCAGCACCCCGACTAGCGGGACCTACGAGCAGTACTTC CASSTPTSGTYEQYF
- TRBJ2-3 - TRBV5-4 TGTGCCAGCAGATATACCGGGACTAGCACAGATACGCAGTATTTT CASRYTGTSTDTQYF
- TRBJ1-2 - TRBV7-3 TGTGCCAGCAGCTTAACAGCAGGATCGTATGGCTACACCTTC CASSLTAGSYGYTF
TRBD2 TRBJ2-7 once TRBV25-1 TGTGCCAGCAGCACGGGACTAGCCTACGAGCAGTACTTC CASSTGLAYEQYF
TRBD1 TRBJ1-2 - TRBV5-1 TGCGCCAGCAGCCTCACAGGGGACTATGGCTACACCTTC CASSLTGDYGYTF
- TRBJ1-2 - TRBV7-2 TGTGCCAGCAGCTTAAGAGGTTCTAGGACAGCTTCCTATGGCTACACCTTC CASSLRGSRTASYGYTF
- TRBJ2-1 once TRBV4-3 TGCGCCAGCAGCCAAGATCCAACGGGAGAGGGTGAGCAGTTCTTC CASSQDPTGEGEQFF
TRBD1 TRBJ2-1 - TRBV7-6 TGTGCCAGCAGCCTAGGGACAGGGACCTACAATGAGCAGTTCTTC CASSLGTGTYNEQFF
- TRBJ1-1 - TRBV6-5 TGTGCCAGCAGGGCACACACTGAAGCTTTCTTT CASRAHTEAFF